The clone carrying this T cell receptor beta chain has a handful of counts. This entry belongs to a study of CD8+ T cells in alopecia areata. Looking at the study overall: Each of the treated patients was given oral tofacitinib, 5 to 10 mg twice daily, for moderate-to-severe alopecia areata.

CDR1 is MNHNY, CDR2 SVGAGI, per germline (reference sequence). CDR3 length: 13 residues. The V end lost 7 bases, the J end lost 2 bases, and 9 bases lay between the germline ends. Isolated RNA was reverse transcribed into cDNA used as the sequencing template. TCRdb's table, derived via immunoSEQ multiplex PCR, lists solely in-frame clones and lacks some. The data show over 200,000 clones, about three fifths seen once. As part of sample collection, lesional scalp punch biopsies and peripheral blood were taken from alopecia areata patients. This chain links TRBV6-6 with TRBJ1-5; D gene unclear. Sequencing used CD4+ T cells sorted from blood, obtained at week 0. The sequence came from a human donor with alopecia areata. The CDR3 spells CASTLGGNQPQHF. Here the CDR3 DNA reads TGTGCCAGCACTCTAGGCGGCAATCAGCCCCAGCATTTT.